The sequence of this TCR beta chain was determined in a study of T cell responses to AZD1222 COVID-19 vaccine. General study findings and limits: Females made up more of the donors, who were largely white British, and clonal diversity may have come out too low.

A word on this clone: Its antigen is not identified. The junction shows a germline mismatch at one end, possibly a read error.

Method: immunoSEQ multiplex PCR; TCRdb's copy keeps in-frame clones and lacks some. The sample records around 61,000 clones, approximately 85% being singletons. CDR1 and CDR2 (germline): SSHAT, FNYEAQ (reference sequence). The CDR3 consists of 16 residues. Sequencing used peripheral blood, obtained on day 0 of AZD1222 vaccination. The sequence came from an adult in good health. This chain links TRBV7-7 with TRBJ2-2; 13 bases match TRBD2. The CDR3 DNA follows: TGTGCTAGCAGCCTGACTAGCGGGGGGCCCACCGGGGAGCTGTTTTTT. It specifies CASSLTSGGPTGELFF.